The 10 T cell receptor beta chains below all came from one sample that was sequenced in a study of cytomegalovirus exposure and HLA in healthy donors. PCR primers comprised 60 Vbeta and 13 Jbeta primers. Repertoires were generated with immunoSEQ multiplex PCR, while TCRdb's copy carries only in-frame clones and drops some. The sample consists of roughly 220,000 clones, approximately 78% of them appearing once. The specimen sequenced was PBMCs. These receptors originate from a woman in her thirties or forties in good health and CMV-seronegative.

Comment on this clone: Compared with germline, one end of the junction differs, possibly owing to a read error. The V call is TRBV15, the J call TRBJ1-1; D is perhaps TRBD1 (5 bases). The CDR3 loop spans 14 amino acids. Germline assignment: CDR1 LNHNV and CDR2 YYDKDF (reference sequence). CDR3 region: CAISREGVGTEAFF. In nucleotides, the CDR3 is TGTGCCATCAGCAGAGAAGGGGTGGGCACTGAAGCTTTCTTT.

This clone came up a few times. This chain connects TRBV7-9 to TRBJ2-7; 9 bases fit TRBD2. Trimming cost V 5 bases and J 4 bases; bases outside gene matches: 6. The CDR3 has 14 amino acids. Germline values: CDR1 SEHNR, CDR2 FQNEAQ (reference sequence). The CDR3 DNA sequence: TGTGCCAGCAGCGCCCCGACTAGCGGTTACGAGCAGTACTTC. Translation gives CASSAPTSGYEQYF.

This chain links TRBV11-2 with TRBJ2-2; D uncertain. Germline CDR1 SGHAT, CDR2 FQNNGV. Trimming stripped 3 bases from V and 0 bases from J, with 8 bases between. The CDR3 extends over 15 amino acids. The CDR3 spells CASSFASANTGELFF. The DNA for the CDR3 is TGTGCCAGCAGCTTCGCAAGCGCGAACACCGGGGAGCTGTTTTTT.

This chain joins TRBV6-5 and TRBJ2-3; TRBD2 matches at 9 bases. The CDR3 sequence is 14 residues long. Germline CDR1 and CDR2: MNHEY and SVGAGI. DNA of the CDR3: TGTGCGACCCACGAGCGGGGGGGCACAGATACGCAGTATTTT. Translation gives CATHERGGTDTQYF.

The genes are TRBV30 and TRBJ2-7, with D perhaps matching TRBD1 (6 bases). Germline CDR1 reads GTSNPN; CDR2 reads SVGIG (reference sequence). The CDR3 consists of 13 residues. Deletions cut 0 bases from V and 2 bases from J, with 8 bases between. CDR3 in amino acids: CAWSVGGTYEQYF. In DNA form, the CDR3 reads TGTGCCTGGAGTGTAGGGGGAACCTACGAGCAGTACTTC.

V gene TRBV5-1 combines with J gene TRBJ1-2; TRBD1 might be the D (6 bases). Trimming stripped 4 bases from V and 2 bases from J, with 18 bases between. This CDR3 is built from 16 residues. Germline CDR1 and CDR2: SGHRS and YFSETQ. Here the CDR3 DNA reads TGCGCCAGCAGCCCCGGGGGGGGGCCGGAGAACTATGGCTACACCTTC. Translating gives CASSPGGGPENYGYTF.

This chain joins TRBV10-3 and TRBJ2-2; TRBD2 aligns across 7 bases. The CDR3 has 15 amino acids. Germline values: CDR1 ENHRY, CDR2 SYGVKD. The ends lost 4 bases at V and 7 bases at J; junction bases unmatched: 9. The DNA for the CDR3 is TGTGCCATCAGTGGGCGGGAGATGGGTCACGGGGAGCTGTTTTTT. Translation gives CAISGREMGHGELFF.

A single count supports this clone. One junction end disagrees with the germline gene, perhaps due to a read error. The chain has TRBV7-9 and TRBJ1-5, with 10 bases matching TRBD1. This CDR3 contains 18 residues. Germline loops: CDR1 SEHNR, CDR2 FQNEAQ (reference sequence). The CDR3 coding sequence is TGTTCCAGCAGCGACTCGGGACAGGGGTATTATAGCAATCAGCCCCAGCATTTT. As protein: CSSSDSGQGYYSNQPQHF.

V is TRBV6-1 and J is TRBJ2-1; tentatively, D is TRBD1 (7 bases). The V gene lost 2 bases and the J gene lost 3 bases, with 17 bases spanning the gap. From germline, CDR1 is MNHNS and CDR2 SASEGT. The CDR3 contains 17 residues. The CDR3, as DNA: TGTGCCAGCAGTGAAAGGGGTGCAGGGGGGCTCTACAATGAGCAGTTCTTC. This codes for CASSERGAGGLYNEQFF.

The gene calls are TRBV7-2 and TRBJ2-3, with D unresolved. CDR1 and CDR2 from the germline V gene are SGHTA and FQGNSA. The V end lost 5 bases, the J end lost 6 bases, and 6 bases lay between the germline ends. The CDR3 totals 11 residues. The CDR3 DNA reads as TGTGCCAGCAGCCGTCTGGATACGCAGTATTTT. The encoded protein is CASSRLDTQYF.